This TCR beta chain was recovered during a study of T-cell memory formation after mild COVID-19. Background on the study: Largely donor-specific sequence clusters came from two donors.

This clonotype was detected ten times or more. Its target is unknown. From germline, CDR1 is DFQATT and CDR2 SNEGSKA (reference sequence). The CDR3 spans 14 residues. The V end was cut by 3 bases, the J end by 2 bases, with 14 bases between. After 5'RACE with constant-segment primers, TCR alpha and TCR beta cDNA libraries carrying sample barcodes and UMIs were obtained. TCRdb recomputed calls from the 5' RACE reads with MiXCR, one row per CDR3 protein. Altogether roughly 110,000 distinct CDR3 sequences are present, 9.5% to 15% being singletons, with the ten largest covering 27%. Findings of the study overall: Among contracting clones, CD4+ were mainly CM/EM and CD8+ enriched in EMRA. Within pre-infection memory, some responding clones were found, suggesting cross-reactive memory joined.

This chain joins TRBV20-1 and TRBJ2-7; D perhaps matches TRBD2 (5 bases). This receptor was identified in an adult woman who had mild COVID-19 (a few samples of this study predate the infection). Cell type and time point are not known. Sequencing was performed on PBMCs or a T cell subset sorted from them (not recorded which). In DNA, the CDR3 is TGCAGTGCTAGTACCCGACTATATGCCTACGAGCAGTACTTC. Protein sequence: CSASTRLYAYEQYF.